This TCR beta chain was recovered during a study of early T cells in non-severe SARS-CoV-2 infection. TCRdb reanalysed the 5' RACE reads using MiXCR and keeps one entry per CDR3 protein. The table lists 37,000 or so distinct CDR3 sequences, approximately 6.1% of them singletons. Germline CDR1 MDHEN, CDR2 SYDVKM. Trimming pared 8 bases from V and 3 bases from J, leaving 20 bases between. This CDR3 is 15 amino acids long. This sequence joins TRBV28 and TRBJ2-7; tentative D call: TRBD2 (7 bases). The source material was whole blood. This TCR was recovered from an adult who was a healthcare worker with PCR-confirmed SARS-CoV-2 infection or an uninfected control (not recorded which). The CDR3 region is CASVGGPRGSYEQYF. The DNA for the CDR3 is TGTGCCAGCGTCGGGGGGCCCAGGGGAAGCTACGAGCAGTACTTC.